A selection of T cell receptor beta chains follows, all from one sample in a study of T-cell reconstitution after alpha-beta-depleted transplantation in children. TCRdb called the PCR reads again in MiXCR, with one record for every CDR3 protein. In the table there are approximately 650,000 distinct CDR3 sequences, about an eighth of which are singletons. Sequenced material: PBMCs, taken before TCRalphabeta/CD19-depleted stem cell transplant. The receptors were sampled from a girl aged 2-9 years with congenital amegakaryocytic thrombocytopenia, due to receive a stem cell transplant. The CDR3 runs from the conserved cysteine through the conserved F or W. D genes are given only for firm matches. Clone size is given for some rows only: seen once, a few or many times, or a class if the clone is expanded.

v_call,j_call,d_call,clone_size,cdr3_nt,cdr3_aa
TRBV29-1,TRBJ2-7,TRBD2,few,TGCAGCGTTGCCCCGACGGGAGGGAACGAGCAGTACTTC,CSVAPTGGNEQYF
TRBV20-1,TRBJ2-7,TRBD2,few,TGCAGTGCCATGCCCCTAGCGGGAGCTTTGTACGAGCAGTACTTC,CSAMPLAGALYEQYF
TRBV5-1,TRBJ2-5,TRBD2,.,TGCGCCAGCAGCTTTGGTAGCGGGAGTATGCCCCAGTACTTC,CASSFGSGSMPQYF
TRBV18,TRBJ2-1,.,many,TGTGCCAGCCCCCCCCCAGCGGGCAATGAGCAGTTCTTC,CASPPPAGNEQFF
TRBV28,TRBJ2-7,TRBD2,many,TGTGCCAGCATGGAAGGACTAGCGAGAGAAAGCTCCTACGAGCAGTACTTC,CASMEGLARESSYEQYF
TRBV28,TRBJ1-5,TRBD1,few,TGTGCCAGCAGTTCTGGGACAGGGGGTTTTGGGAATCAGCCCCAGCATTTT,CASSSGTGGFGNQPQHF
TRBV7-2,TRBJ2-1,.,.,TGTGCCACCGGAACTGTTGGCGGGATCAATGAGCAGTTCTTC,CATGTVGGINEQFF
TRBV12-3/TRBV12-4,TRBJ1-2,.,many,TGTGCCAGCAGTCCTTTACGTAATGGCTACACCTTC,CASSPLRNGYTF
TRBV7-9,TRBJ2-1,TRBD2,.,TGTGCCAGCAGACGATCGGCGGGAGGGCCAGAGATAGGGCAGTTCTTC,CASRRSAGGPEIGQFF
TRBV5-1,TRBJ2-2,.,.,TGCGCCAGCAGCTTAGGCAGCCGTCAGGATTTCGAAACCGGGGAGCTGTTTTTT,CASSLGSRQDFETGELFF
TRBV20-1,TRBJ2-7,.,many,TGCAGTGCCCTGACCGGCCTCGGATCCTACGAGCAGTACTTC,CSALTGLGSYEQYF
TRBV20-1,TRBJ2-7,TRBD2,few,TGCAGTGCTCAAACCGGGACTAGCGGGAGGGCCGACGAGCAGTACTTC,CSAQTGTSGRADEQYF
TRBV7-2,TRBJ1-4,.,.,TGTGCCAGCAGCTTAGTAGGGGAGGGAAAACTGTTTTTT,CASSLVGEGKLFF
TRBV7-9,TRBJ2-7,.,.,TGTGCCAGCAGCCCCGAAACCACATTCTTCCACGAGCAGTACTTC,CASSPETTFFHEQYF
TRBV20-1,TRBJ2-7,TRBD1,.,TGCAGTGCTAGAGAGTTGTGGCTGGGGGACAGATACGATCAGTACTTC,CSARELWLGDRYDQYF
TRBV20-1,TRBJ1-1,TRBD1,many,TGCAGTGCTAGTCAGACAGGGGAAGCTGAAGCTTTCTTT,CSASQTGEAEAFF
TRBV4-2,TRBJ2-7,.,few,TGTGCCAGCAGCCAAGATCAGTCGACGCTAACCTACGAGCAGTACTTC,CASSQDQSTLTYEQYF
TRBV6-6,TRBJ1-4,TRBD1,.,TGTGCCAGCGGTGGGACAGGGGATGAAAAACTGTTTTTT,CASGGTGDEKLFF
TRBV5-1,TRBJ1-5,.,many,TGCGCCAGCAGCTTGGGCACCAAGGGGCAGCCCCAGCATTTT,CASSLGTKGQPQHF
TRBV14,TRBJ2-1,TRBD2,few,TGTGCCAGCAGCCAAGATCTTGTAGGACTAGCGGGTTGGAATGAGCAGTTCTTC,CASSQDLVGLAGWNEQFF